One sample yielded the 32 T cell receptor beta chains listed below, sequenced in a study of cytomegalovirus exposure and HLA in healthy donors (dated by TCRdb to 2017 to 2019). Libraries were constructed by the immunoSEQ multiplex PCR assay. In its TCRdb copy, this immuneACCESS table keeps in-frame sequences only and misses some clones. Where compared with another copy, unresolved V genes explain less than half of these, and the others have no known cause. For this sample there are nearly 80,000 clones; 93% appear just once. The top ten hold 3% to 4% of the sample. The material sequenced was PBMCs. These receptors all stem from a woman aged 25 to 39 in good health and CMV-seronegative.

The chain uses TRBV2 and TRBJ2-5, with 9 bases lining up with TRBD2. In germline, CDR1 is SNHLY, CDR2 FYNNEI. This CDR3 has 16 amino acids. The V gene end was trimmed by 7 bases and the J gene end by 1 base; junction bases not matched to a gene: 10. The CDR3 bases are TGTGCCAGCACTCGACTAGCGGAGGGGGGCCAAGAGACCCAGTACTTC. Its translation is CASTRLAEGGQETQYF.

This clone was picked up one time. J is TRBJ1-1 and V is TRBV7-9, with 12 bases lining up with TRBD1. The CDR3 has 15 residues. Germline CDR1 SEHNR, CDR2 FQNEAQ (reference sequence). Germline trimming cut 3 bases from V and 3 bases from J; bases unmatched to any gene: 2. CDR3: CASSLGTGGDTEAFF. The CDR3 nucleotides are TGTGCCAGCAGCTTGGGGACAGGGGGCGACACTGAAGCTTTCTTT.

The chain has TRBV7-9 and TRBJ1-3; the match to TRBD1 covers 10 bases. Germline CDR1 reads SEHNR; CDR2 reads FQNEAQ (reference sequence). V lost 9 bases and J lost 7; bases outside the gene matches: 6. CDR3 length: 13 residues. CDR3 DNA: TGTGCCAGTAAAACGGGACAGGGGAACACCATATATTTT. Encoded protein: CASKTGQGNTIYF.

The chain is built from TRBV4-1 and TRBJ2-3; 7 positions match TRBD1. The V gene end was trimmed by 0 bases and the J gene end by 2 bases; junction bases not matched to a gene: 2. The CDR3 is 15 residues long. From germline, CDR1 is MGHRA and CDR2 YSYEKL. CDR3 nucleotide sequence: TGCGCCAGCAGCCAAGAAGGGGGCATCACAGATACGCAGTATTTT. Protein product: CASSQEGGITDTQYF.

The chain employs TRBV28 and TRBJ1-2, with D tentatively TRBD1 (5 bases). V lost 1 base, J lost 2 bases, and 14 bases lay in between. The CDR3 covers 16 residues. Germline V lookup: CDR1 MDHEN, CDR2 SYDVKM. CDR3 in DNA: TGTGCCAGCAGTTTATCGGACAAGGGGAAGAACTATGGCTACACCTTC. It specifies CASSLSDKGKNYGYTF.

DNA for the CDR3: TGTGCCAGCAGTAATACAGACAATCAGCCCCAGCATTTT. Residues: CASSNTDNQPQHF. The chain combines TRBV6-6 with TRBJ1-5; D ambiguous. This CDR3 comprises 13 residues. V shed 5 bases and J shed 3 bases, with 8 bases lying between them. Germline lookup yields CDR1 MNHNY and CDR2 SVGAGI (reference sequence).

CDR3 loop: CASSQPTRDSYPNTIYF. CDR3 sequence (DNA): TGCGCCAGCAGCCAACCGACGCGGGACAGTTATCCAAACACCATATATTTT. The chain links TRBV4-1 to TRBJ1-3, with 7 bases that match TRBD1. CDR3 size: 17 residues. The germline gives CDR1 MGHRA, CDR2 YSYEKL. The V segment lost 2 bases and the J segment 6 bases; nucleotides outside the gene matches: 13.

About this clone itself: Within the sample, other DNA sequences also encode this same CDR3. V gene TRBV18 combines with J gene TRBJ1-1; possibly TRBD1 for D (5 bases). Trimming took off 6 bases at V and 1 base at J, with 9 bases between the two ends. The CDR3 contains 13 residues. Per the germline V gene, CDR1 is KGHSH and CDR2 is LQKENI. Here the CDR3 reads CASSSDRNTEAFF. The CDR3 nucleotides are TGTGCCAGCTCGTCAGACAGGAACACTGAAGCTTTCTTT.

The rearrangement joins TRBV19 to TRBJ1-4, with D uncertain. V shed 0 bases and J shed 11 bases, with 13 bases lying between them. Per the germline V gene, CDR1 is LNHDA and CDR2 is SQIVND (reference sequence). This CDR3 is built from 14 residues. The CDR3 sequence: CASSIDTPTGKLFF. The CDR3 DNA sequence: TGTGCCAGTAGTATAGATACCCCGACGGGGAAACTGTTTTTT.

The V call is TRBV7-2, the J call TRBJ1-1; TRBD1 agrees at 10 bases. With V trimmed by 5 bases and J by 4 bases, 10 bases remained unmatched. This CDR3 is 16 amino acids long. Germline-derived CDR1 and CDR2 are SGHTA and FQGNSA. The DNA for the CDR3 is TGTGCCAGCAGCGTCAGGACAGGGGGAATTGGCACTGAAGCTTTCTTT. Translating gives CASSVRTGGIGTEAFF.

This chain connects TRBV5-8 to TRBJ2-7; perhaps TRBD1 as D (7 bases). This CDR3 spans 15 amino acids. Per the germline V gene, CDR1 is SGHTS and CDR2 is YDEGEE. V was trimmed by 1 base and J by 2 bases, leaving 13 bases between them. The CDR3 region is CASSLQGGGTYEQYF. In DNA form, the CDR3 reads TGTGCCAGCAGCTTGCAGGGGGGTGGGACCTACGAGCAGTACTTC. The full variable domain, rest sourced from reference TRBV5-8 and TRBJ2-7, is EAGVTQSPTHLIKTRGQQATLRCSPISGHTSVYWYQQALGLGLQFLLWYDEGEERNRGNFPPRFSGRQFPNYSSELNVNALELEDSALYLCASSLQGGGTYEQYFGPGTRLTVT.

About this clone: A read error may account for a junction end that differs from germline. The chain employs TRBV7-7 and TRBJ2-5, with 10 bases fitting TRBD2. The CDR3 sequence is 15 residues long. Germline V gene data show CDR1 as SSHAT and CDR2 as FNYEAQ (reference sequence). CDR3 protein: CASSLGLAQQETQYF. As DNA, the CDR3 is TGTGCTAGCAGCTTGGGACTAGCGCAACAAGAGACCCAGTACTTC.

The rearrangement joins TRBV5-1 to TRBJ2-3; TRBD1 agrees at 7 bases. J gave up 7 bases and V 4 bases, and 9 bases lay outside the gene matches. This CDR3 is built from 14 residues. Looked up from germline, CDR1 is SGHRS and CDR2 is YFSETQ. CDR3 nucleotide sequence: TGCGCCAGCAGCCCCGGACAGGTGACATATACGCAGTATTTT. This gives the protein CASSPGQVTYTQYF.

This sequence joins TRBV28 and TRBJ2-3; no clear D gene. Per germline, CDR1 MDHEN and CDR2 SYDVKM. Trimming stripped 5 bases from V and 0 bases from J, with 15 bases between. This CDR3 comprises 16 residues. CDR3 in amino acids: CASSPTSVESTDTQYF. The DNA for the CDR3 is TGTGCCAGCAGTCCTACGTCGGTAGAAAGCACAGATACGCAGTATTTT.

The chain combines TRBV18 with TRBJ2-7, with a weak D call TRBD1 (6 bases). V shed 6 bases and J shed 0 bases, with 18 bases lying between them. Germline V gene sequence: CDR1 KGHSH, CDR2 LQKENI. This CDR3 has 16 amino acids. The CDR3 here is CASSPKTGSTSYEQYF. CDR3 in DNA: TGTGCCAGCTCCCCTAAGACAGGTTCTACCTCCTACGAGCAGTACTTC.

The chain links TRBV4-1 to TRBJ2-7, with a weak D call TRBD2 (6 bases). The CDR3 contains 17 residues. Trimming stripped 3 bases from V and 4 bases from J, with 22 bases between. Germline lookup yields CDR1 MGHRA and CDR2 YSYEKL. The CDR3 loop reads CASSHSGLGGDIYEQYF. The CDR3 bases are TGCGCCAGCAGCCACTCGGGGCTGGGGGGAGACATTTACGAGCAGTACTTC.

This chain connects TRBV28 to TRBJ1-6; D might be TRBD1 (5 bases). Trimming took 8 bases from V and 5 from J, leaving 10 bases between them. In germline, CDR1 is MDHEN, CDR2 SYDVKM. The CDR3 length is 13 residues. The CDR3 spells CASLGVNNSPLHF. CDR3 nucleotide sequence: TGTGCCAGCCTAGGGGTGAATAATTCACCCCTCCACTTT.

The chain uses TRBV6-1 and TRBJ1-2, with 8 bases lining up with TRBD1. From germline, CDR1 is MNHNS and CDR2 SASEGT. The CDR3 is 12 amino acids. After removal of 7 bases from V and 8 bases from J, the junction contained 6 bases not matched to a gene. As DNA, the CDR3 is TGTGCCAGCATCCAGACAGGGGCCGGCTACACCTTC. It is translated as CASIQTGAGYTF.

V usage is TRBV6-1 and J usage is TRBJ2-1, with D perhaps TRBD1 (5 bases). The CDR3 has 13 amino acids. V lost 1 base, J lost 9 bases, and 10 bases lay in between. The germline gives CDR1 MNHNS, CDR2 SASEGT. CDR3 coding DNA: TGTGCCAGCAGTGAAGTGGTGACAGTTGAGCAGTTCTTC. Translation: CASSEVVTVEQFF.

With respect to this clone: Sequence at one end of the junction differs from germline and may be a read error. The chain has TRBV2 and TRBJ2-5; 10 bases match TRBD2. The CDR3 is made up of 13 amino acids. Germline CDR1 reads SNHLY; CDR2 reads FYNNEI. The CDR3 region has the DNA TGTGCCAGCAGTCTAGGACTAGCGGCGTCCGATCACTTC. Residues: CASSLGLAASDHF.

This sequence joins TRBV19 and TRBJ1-3; TRBD1 matches at 7 bases. There are 14 residues in the CDR3. Trimming at V came to 5 bases and at J to 4 bases, leaving 5 bases not matched to a gene. The germline CDR1 and CDR2 sequences are LNHDA and SQIVND (reference sequence). The CDR3 sequence is CASSFWTGGNTIYF. The CDR3 nucleotides read TGTGCCAGTAGTTTCTGGACAGGAGGAAACACCATATATTTT.

CDR3 in DNA: TGCGCCAGCAGCCCCTGGGTCAGGGAGACCCAGTACTTC. Translating gives CASSPWVRETQYF. The rearrangement uses TRBV5-1 and TRBJ2-5; no reliable D call. The CDR3 has 13 residues. Trimming cost V 4 bases and J 5 bases, with 12 bases left between them. Germline-derived CDR1 and CDR2 are SGHRS and YFSETQ.

This clone ranks as medium-sized (0.01 to 0.1%). The gene calls are TRBV6-4 and TRBJ2-3; 12 nucleotides align to TRBD2. CDR3 size: 15 residues. V lost 4 bases and J lost 5; bases outside the gene matches: 4. From germline, CDR1 is MRHNA and CDR2 SNTAGT. In nucleotides, the CDR3 is TGTGCCAGCAGTGCGACTAGCGGGGGAGGAGATACGCAGTATTTT. The encoded protein is CASSATSGGGDTQYF.

V gene TRBV19 combines with J gene TRBJ2-1; 9 bases are a match to TRBD2. The ends lost 3 bases at V and 3 bases at J; junction bases unmatched: 6. CDR3 size: 16 residues. Per the germline V gene, CDR1 is LNHDA and CDR2 is SQIVND (reference sequence). DNA of the CDR3: TGTGCCAGTAGTATGCGACGGACTAGCGACTACAATGAGCAGTTCTTC. Amino acid sequence: CASSMRRTSDYNEQFF.

Details on this clone: An end of the junction differs from the germline gene, which may be a read error. The J gene is TRBJ1-1, the V gene TRBV6-6, with 7 bases aligning to TRBD1. Germline-derived CDR1 and CDR2 are MNHNY and SVGAGI (reference sequence). The CDR3 sequence is 15 residues long. The CDR3 DNA is TGTGCCAGCAGTCAACCACAGGGGAGGAACGCTGAAGCTTTCTTT. Its protein product is CASSQPQGRNAEAFF.

The genes are TRBV9 and TRBJ1-2, with a tentative D call TRBD1 (6 bases). Per the germline V gene, CDR1 is SGDLS and CDR2 is YYNGEE. Trimming took 3 bases from V and 10 from J, leaving 19 bases between them. The CDR3 is 14 amino acids. CDR3 sequence reads: CASSASSTDRLYTF. CDR3 in DNA: TGTGCCAGCAGCGCCTCGTCGACAGACAGGCTCTACACCTTC.

The CDR3 sequence is CASSLVAGASTDTQYF. The CDR3 DNA follows: TGCGCCAGCAGCTTGGTAGCGGGGGCCAGCACAGATACGCAGTATTTT. This chain uses TRBV5-1 with TRBJ2-3; 9 nucleotides agree with TRBD2. Trimming at V came to 0 bases and at J to 0 bases, leaving 2 bases not matched to a gene. CDR3 length equals 16 residues. Germline V lookup: CDR1 SGHRS, CDR2 YFSETQ.

The J gene is TRBJ2-2, the V gene TRBV6-5; TRBD1 aligns across 9 bases. In germline, CDR1 is MNHEY, CDR2 SVGAGI. This CDR3 is built from 14 residues. The junction had 2 bases not matched to a gene; V was cut back by 8 bases and J by 1 base. CDR3 bases: TGTGCCAGCCGGGGACAGGGGAACACCGGGGAGCTGTTTTTT. Protein product: CASRGQGNTGELFF.

V and J are TRBV29-1 and TRBJ1-5; possibly TRBD1 for D (5 bases). Trimming took 7 bases from V and 2 from J, leaving 15 bases between them. Germline V gene lookup returns CDR1 SQVTM and CDR2 ANQGSEA. The CDR3 covers 14 residues. The CDR3 sequence is CSAAFGGGNQPQHF. CDR3 in DNA: TGCAGCGCCGCCTTCGGAGGGGGCAATCAGCCCCAGCATTTT.

The CDR3 loop reads CAIRGTLDNEQFF. CDR3 nucleotides: TGTGCCATCAGGGGGACTCTCGACAATGAGCAGTTCTTC. This chain links TRBV10-3 with TRBJ2-1, with D maybe TRBD2 (6 bases). Trimming stripped 6 bases from V and 5 bases from J, with 11 bases between. The CDR3 spans 13 residues. Germline CDR1 is ENHRY and CDR2 is SYGVKD.

The chain joins TRBV7-6 to TRBJ2-7, with 9 nucleotides matching TRBD1. The junction had 3 bases not matched to a gene; V was cut back by 0 bases and J by 6 bases. CDR1 SGHVS and CDR2 FNYEAQ come from the germline V gene. This CDR3 spans 14 amino acids. CDR3 region: CASSLAGQGSEQYF. CDR3 DNA sequence: TGTGCCAGCAGCTTAGCGGGACAGGGATCCGAGCAGTACTTC.

The gene calls are TRBV30 and TRBJ2-7; 7 bases are shared with TRBD1. The germline V gene has CDR1 GTSNPN and CDR2 SVGIG (reference sequence). Trimming at V came to 3 bases and at J to 0 bases, leaving 14 bases not matched to a gene. The length of the CDR3 is 17 residues. The CDR3 coding sequence is TGTGCCTGGAGCCCCCCTGACAGGGTATTCAGCTCCTACGAGCAGTACTTC. Translated, it gives CAWSPPDRVFSSYEQYF. The whole variable domain, remainder taken from reference TRBV30 and TRBJ2-7, is SQTIHQWPATLVQPVGSPLSLECTVEGTSNPNLYWYRQAAGRGLQLLFYSVGIGQISSEVPQNLSASRPQDRQFILSSKKLLLSDSGFYLCAWSPPDRVFSSYEQYFGPGTRLTVT.